This T cell receptor beta chain was recorded in a study of blood T cell repertoires in COVID-19. Study details: The United States, Italy and Spain were the sources of the acute and convalescent COVID-19 samples.

The repertoire was sequenced with immunoSEQ multiplex PCR; TCRdb's copy has only in-frame clones and lacks some. The sample holds approximately 390,000 clones; 85% to 90% are singletons and the top ten take about 10%. Study members were between about 18 and 100 years old and lived in 25 or so US regions. What the recovered Cohort 3 donors had was two negative PCRs, clearance, or symptom resolution. Per germline, CDR1 LNHDA and CDR2 SQIVND (reference sequence). This CDR3 is 15 amino acids long. Trimming pared 3 bases from V and 4 bases from J, leaving 15 bases between. The genes are TRBV19 and TRBJ1-1; D might be TRBD1 (6 bases). Specimen: PBMCs or T cells enriched from blood (not recorded which). This receptor was identified in a woman aged 50 to 60 who had recovered from COVID-19. DNA of the CDR3: TGTGCCAGTAGTATGAACAGGGAGCTAATCACTGAAGCTTTCTTT. This encodes CASSMNRELITEAFF.